Given below is one T cell receptor beta chain in context. Its antigen is not known. Trimming removed 2 bases from V and 7 bases from J, with 9 bases in between. Looked up from germline, CDR1 is SGHTA and CDR2 is FQGNSA. This CDR3 region has 13 residues. The PCR had 60 Vbeta and 13 Jbeta primers. This table comes from immunoSEQ multiplex PCR, and its TCRdb copy is limited to in-frame clones, with some not included. The sample holds a few hundred thousand clones, roughly 91% seen once. The data originate from a study of cytomegalovirus exposure and HLA in healthy donors. Background on the study: Caucasian-associated ancestry cluster membership applied to 75% to 85% of around 400 genotyped donors.

Overall study findings and caveats: A later analysis by the authors found several of the most significant clusters apparently linked to common viral pathogens. The only immune exposure information that was available was CMV serostatus. Later genetic work tied a missense DCLRE1C variant to beta-chain V and J trimming.

Material: PBMCs. The rearrangement joins TRBV7-2 to TRBJ2-1, with D possibly TRBD2 on 6 matching bases. The receptor was isolated from a girl aged 2 to 9 in good health and CMV-seronegative. The CDR3: CASSLTSRNEQFF. CDR3 bases: TGTGCCAGCAGCTTAACTAGCAGGAATGAGCAGTTCTTC.